These T cell receptor beta chains were read from a single sample in a study of blood T cell repertoires in COVID-19. The protocol was immunoSEQ multiplex PCR, while the TCRdb copy is restricted to in-frame clones and leaves out a portion. The sample shows 380,000 or so clones, 80% to 90% of them seen only once. Sample: peripheral blood. All receptors derive from a woman in her fifties or sixties with COVID-19, enrolled during active disease. Both conserved end residues are trimmed from each CDR3. The order of the fields is J gene, V gene, CDR3 protein.

>TRBJ2-5|TRBV13
ASSRGTSGGETQY
>TRBJ2-2|TRBV5-4
ASSAGLAGYTGELF
>TRBJ1-1|TRBV24-1
ATSDLPDGGPEAF
>TRBJ1-2|TRBV19
ASSILGLNYGYT
>TRBJ2-1|TRBV3-1/TRBV3-2
ASSIFTRLEAYNEQF
>TRBJ2-3|TRBV20-1
SAPLDTQY
>TRBJ1-5|TRBV10-2
ASRSGTGANQPQH
>TRBJ2-7|TRBV10-1
ASSESWLGDEQY
>TRBJ2-2|TRBV7-3
ASSLFGQGTGELF
>TRBJ2-1|TRBV27
ASSSSTGRRDIEQF
>TRBJ1-2|TRBV5-1
ASSQQSNYGYT